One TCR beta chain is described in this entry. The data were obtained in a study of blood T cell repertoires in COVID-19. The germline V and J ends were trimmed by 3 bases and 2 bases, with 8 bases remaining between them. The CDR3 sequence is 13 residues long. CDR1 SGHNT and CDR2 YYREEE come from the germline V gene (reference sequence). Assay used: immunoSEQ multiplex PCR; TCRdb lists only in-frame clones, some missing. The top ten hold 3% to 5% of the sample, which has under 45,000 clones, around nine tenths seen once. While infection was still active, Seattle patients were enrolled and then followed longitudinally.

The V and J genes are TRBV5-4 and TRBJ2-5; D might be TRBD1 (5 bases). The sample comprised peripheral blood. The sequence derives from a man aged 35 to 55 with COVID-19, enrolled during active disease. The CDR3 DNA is TGTGCCAGCAGCTCAGGGTTACAAGAGACCCAGTACTTC. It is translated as CASSSGLQETQYF.